This T cell receptor beta chain was found in a study of shared clonotypes between healthy human individuals (dated by TCRdb to 2020 to 2022). Concerning the study at large: Three men and a couple of women, aged 18 to 49 years, made up the cohort. For each donor, CD4 naive and CD4 memory were each run on three plates, CD8 naive on two plates, and CD8 memory on one plate. To estimate repertoire size and how much clonotype sharing occurs between individuals, the study deeply sequenced the blood TCR repertoires of five healthy adults. To increase sequencing depth and limit assay-specific biases, TCR repertoire library preparation and sequencing were carried out by different laboratories using diverse techniques. Per donor, leukapheresis produced somewhere between about 0.94 and 9 billion PBMCs. General conclusions and limits of the study: The genetic and exposure-history diversity represented was limited by the small number of donors. Based on pairwise subsampling, the degree of clonotype sharing among donors was expected to be affected by sequencing depth. Sampling was restricted to blood, and TCR repertoires in tissue are likely to differ from TCR repertoires in blood. Naive subsets generally had larger estimated clonotype richness than memory subsets did. Compared with non-shared clonotypes, clonotypes shared by all four sorted-subset donors had higher generation probabilities. Incomplete sequencing was indicated by rarefaction of sorted-subset datasets, despite the large sequencing depth. About 5% of naive CD4, 3.5% of naive CD8, approximately 2% of memory CD4, and about 0.4% of memory CD8 clonotypes were shared across a handful of donors.

The donors were healthy, HIV-negative adults with no recently reported acute infections or vaccinations. Every donor was a Caucasian adult residing in Nashville, Tennessee, USA. CD4+ T cells were enriched through magnetic negative selection, after which naive cells were positively selected on CD45RA and the remaining negative fraction served as the memory subset. Blood was collected by leukapheresis, and PBMCs were isolated by Ficoll-Histopaque density gradient centrifugation and then cryopreserved in liquid nitrogen vapor phase. Analytical flow cytometry was used to check the purity and quantity of each magnetically sorted T cell population. From each sorted fraction, genomic DNA was isolated and quantified by UV absorbance on a Nanodrop 2000c. Notes on this clone: The clone's antigen remains unknown. Base quality data are lacking; no much larger clone is found one base away.

TCR CDR3 regions were amplified from genomic DNA by multiplex PCR using the deep immunoSEQ assay. Genomic DNA extracted from each cell subset was distributed evenly over all wells of several immunoSEQ 96-well plates, and each plate served as one replicate. For sorted subsets, around 200 ng genomic DNA, equal to tens of thousands of T cell genomes, was loaded into each replicate PCR. The purified libraries were quantified using a Qubit 3.0 fluorometer, sized with a Bioanalyzer 2100, and then quantified again using the KAPA Library Quantification kit. Every immunoSEQ 96-well plate was sequenced on a separate single-read 150-cycle Illumina NextSeq 550 flow cell. The paper's data handling went like this. The immunoSEQ output contained only junctional sequences without quality scores, so filtering could not match that applied to full-length reads. To assign V/J genes and CDR3, sequences were annotated using PyIR, a Python wrapper for IgBLAST v1.9, with IMGT germline references. Reads with weak V/J assignments (E-value above 1e-6), missing CDR3, stop codons, out-of-frame junctions, or ambiguous translated residues were removed. V3J clonotypes were defined by identical inferred V gene, J gene, and CDR3 amino acid sequence. The percentage overlap between two repertoires was calculated by dividing the number of shared unique clonotypes by the size of the smaller repertoire. Richness of each repertoire was evaluated using RTK rarefaction, the Chao1 estimator, and Recon v2.1 estimates of unobserved clonotypes. OLGA was used to compute generation probabilities for all TCRbeta clonotypes that the gDNA method yielded from a few donors. Entries here come from immuneACCESS through TCRdb and include only in-frame sequences with V and J called. Some clones fail to appear in such tables; in the studies checked, an unresolved V gene covers under half of the shortfall, and the cause of the remainder is unknown. The DNA was the basis for D and trimming; V, J and clone size are from that table. The sample data list about 2.5 million clones, and approximately 90% of these were observed just once. Jointly, the top ten make up more than 0.35% of the sample.

V loses 2 bases of germline sequence and J loses 3 bases, and the interval between the two ends is 19 bases. CDR1 and CDR2, looked up from the germline V gene, are MGHRA and YSYEKL. The CDR3 runs 17 residues from the cysteine to the phenylalanine. This entry keeps only the CDR3 DNA: 51 bases, framed from base 1. Specimen: naive CD4+ T cells from PBMCs. Sample cell subset or site, as interpreted from the label and publication: CD45RA+ positively selected. The sequence is built from TRBV4-1 and TRBJ1-1; possibly the D gene is TRBD1, per 5 matching bases. The source of this sequence is a man aged 18 to 30 in good health. Some clones in this sample may be carry-over from other donors' samples. The DNA sequence reads TGCGCCAGCAGCCAACTTGGGACCGCGAGTTTCTACACTGAAGCTTTCTTT. Protein translation: CASSQLGTASFYTEAFF.